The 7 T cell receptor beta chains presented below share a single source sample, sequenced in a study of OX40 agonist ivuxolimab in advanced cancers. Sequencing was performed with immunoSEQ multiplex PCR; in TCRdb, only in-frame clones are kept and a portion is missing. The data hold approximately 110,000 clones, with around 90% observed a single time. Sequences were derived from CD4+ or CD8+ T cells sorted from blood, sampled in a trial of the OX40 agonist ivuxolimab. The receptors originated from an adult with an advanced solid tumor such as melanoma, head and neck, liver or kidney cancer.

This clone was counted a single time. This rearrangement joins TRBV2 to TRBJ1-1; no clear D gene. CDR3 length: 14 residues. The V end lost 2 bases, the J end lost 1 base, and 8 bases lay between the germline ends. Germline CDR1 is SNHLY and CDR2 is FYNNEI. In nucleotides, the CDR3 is TGTGCCAGCAGTGAATGGGCGGGGAACACTGAAGCTTTCTTT. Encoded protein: CASSEWAGNTEAFF. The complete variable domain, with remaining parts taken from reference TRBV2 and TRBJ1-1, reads EPEVTQTPSHQVTQMGQEVILRCVPISNHLYFYWYRQILGQKVEFLVSFYNNEISEKSEIFDDQFSVERPDGSNFTLKIRSTKLEDSAMYFCASSEWAGNTEAFFGQGTRLTVV.

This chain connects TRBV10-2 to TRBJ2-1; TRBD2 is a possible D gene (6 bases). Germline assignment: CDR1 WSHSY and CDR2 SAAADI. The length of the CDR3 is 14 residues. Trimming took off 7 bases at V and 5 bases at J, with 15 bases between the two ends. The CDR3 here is CASTHTGLDNEQFF. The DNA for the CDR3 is TGCGCCAGCACCCATACGGGACTCGACAATGAGCAGTTCTTC.

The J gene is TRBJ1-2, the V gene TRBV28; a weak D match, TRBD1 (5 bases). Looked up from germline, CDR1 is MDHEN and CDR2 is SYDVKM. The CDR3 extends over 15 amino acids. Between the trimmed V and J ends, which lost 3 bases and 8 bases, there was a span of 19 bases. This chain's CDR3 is CASSFLVLTWGGYTF. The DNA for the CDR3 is TGTGCCAGCAGTTTCTTAGTTCTTACTTGGGGGGGCTACACCTTC.

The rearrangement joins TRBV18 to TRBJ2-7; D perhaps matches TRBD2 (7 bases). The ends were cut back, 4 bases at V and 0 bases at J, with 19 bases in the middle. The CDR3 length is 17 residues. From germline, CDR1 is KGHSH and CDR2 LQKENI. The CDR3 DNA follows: TGTGCCAGCTCACTGGGTCCCGGGGGGCGGGCCTCCTACGAGCAGTACTTC. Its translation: CASSLGPGGRASYEQYF.

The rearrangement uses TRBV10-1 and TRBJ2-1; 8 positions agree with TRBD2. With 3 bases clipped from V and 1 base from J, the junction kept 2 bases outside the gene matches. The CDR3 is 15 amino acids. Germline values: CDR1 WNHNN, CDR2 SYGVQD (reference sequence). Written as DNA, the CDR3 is TGCGCCAGCAGTGAATCGGGAGGGTCCTACAATGAGCAGTTCTTC. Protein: CASSESGGSYNEQFF.

As DNA, the CDR3 is TGTGCCAGCAGTTACTCGGCGGAGAACACTGAAGCTTTCTTT. This gives the protein CASSYSAENTEAFF. The chain combines TRBV6-6 with TRBJ1-1; D is uncertain. V lost 0 bases and J 1 base, leaving 6 bases between the germline ends. CDR1 and CDR2 from the germline V gene are MNHNY and SVGAGI (reference sequence). The length of the CDR3 is 14 residues.

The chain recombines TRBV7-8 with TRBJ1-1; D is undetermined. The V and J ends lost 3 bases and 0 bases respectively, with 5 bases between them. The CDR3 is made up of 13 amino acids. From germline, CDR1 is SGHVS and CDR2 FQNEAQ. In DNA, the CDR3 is TGTGCCAGCAGCTTTTTTATGAACACTGAAGCTTTCTTT. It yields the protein CASSFFMNTEAFF.